This T cell receptor (beta chain) was profiled in a study of pediatric ulcerative colitis (dated by TCRdb to the late 2010s). With respect to the entire study: Pancolitis was present in several ulcerative colitis patients and left-sided colitis in two, and histology consistent with ulcerative colitis was found in all of these patients. From nine newly diagnosed, treatment-naive pediatric ulcerative colitis patients and four non-IBD control children, paired blood and rectal samples were collected. Using the Pediatric Ulcerative Colitis Activity Index, a couple of patients were classed as having mild disease, several as having moderate disease and three as having acute severe colitis. General study outcomes and caveats: A couple of patients' blood samples yielded substantially fewer templates for technical reasons and were excluded from blood-rectal overlap analysis. Because repertoires came from total lymphocyte DNA, patterns in rare subsets such as regulatory T cells may not be reflected. Controls, mild-moderate and acute severe colitis patients were separated by rectal repertoire features, and reduced rectal diversity due to clonal expansions was observed in acute severe colitis. Significantly higher autologous blood-rectal clonal overlap was found in ulcerative colitis patients than in controls, which suggested increased T cell trafficking to inflamed tissue. The healthy control group was small, consisting of only a handful of individuals. A couple of rectal CDR3 clonotypes were found in every ulcerative colitis patient but in no control.

Using the immunoSEQ TRB Survey service, rearranged CDR3 beta regions were amplified from genomic DNA with multiplex V and J primers. To keep sequencing depth the same across samples, survey-level depth of up to 500,000 reads per sample was applied. Libraries were purified, pooled and sequenced on Illumina technology. For the original study's pipeline: Productive clonality, sample overlap, pairwise scatters, CDR3 beta length, V/D/J gene usage and productiveness were all assessed with the immunoSEQ online tools. Calculated diversity was defined as the number of unique rearrangements divided by total templates times 100, and Shannon and Simpson indices were additionally computed. Principal component analysis used the R prcomp function and ggbiplot package on Z-score normalized data. Morisita's index was used to quantify the clonal overlap between blood and rectum within each subject. TCRdb took this table from immuneACCESS and kept in-frame rearrangements with V and J called. Such tables lack part of the clones; where checked against another copy, unresolved V genes explain under half of the gap, and the rest is unexplained. V and J calls and clone size are as listed in that table; D and trimming were resolved from the DNA. This sample comprises about 64,000 clones, around 80% of them detected only once. The top ten clonotypes cover around 5.3% of the sample.

No immunosuppressive medication had been given to the ulcerative colitis patients before the diagnostic colonoscopy. Blood was sampled at the same time as the colonoscopy. The Wizard kit (Promega) was used to extract genomic DNA from the blood and intestinal samples. CDR1 SGHRS and CDR2 YFSETQ are derived from the germline V gene. The germline V end is reduced by 6 bases and the J end by 4 bases; junction bases left unmatched: 11. From cysteine to phenylalanine, the CDR3 is 17 amino acids long. The sequence is cut down to CDR3 DNA, 51 bases in frame from base 1. This clone has just a few counts. It has no known antigen specificity. Base qualities were left out, and no much larger clone turns up one base away.

This TCR derives from a boy between 10 and 17 years old with moderate ulcerative colitis. The sequence joins TRBV5-1 to TRBJ2-1; the central 12 bases match TRBD2. Sample: blood. The nucleotide sequence reads TGCGCCAGCAAACTAGGACTAGCGGGATTTGTATACAATGAGCAGTTCTTC. It translates to CASKLGLAGFVYNEQFF.